The 14 T cell receptor beta chains given below trace back to one sample, sequenced in a study of T cell responses to AZD1222 COVID-19 vaccine. The table came from immunoSEQ multiplex PCR; TCRdb's copy has only in-frame clones and leaves some out. The sample records fewer than 200,000 clones, about 92% being singletons. Specimen: peripheral blood, collected on day 0 of AZD1222 vaccination. These TCRs come from an adult in good health.

This clone occurred once. The rearrangement links TRBV4-1 to TRBJ2-5; D uncertain. Germline V gives CDR1 MGHRA, CDR2 YSYEKL. CDR3 length: 13 residues. Trimming removed 9 bases at V and 6 bases at J, with 17 bases between. The CDR3 protein is CARCHAESQTQYF. CDR3 coding DNA: TGCGCCAGATGCCACGCCGAGTCCCAGACCCAGTACTTC.

The chain combines TRBV6-4 with TRBJ1-1; D is ambiguous. Trimming left V 2 bases short and J 1 base short, with 11 bases between. The CDR3 has 15 residues. CDR1 is MRHNA, CDR2 SNTAGT, per germline. In nucleotides, the CDR3 is TGTGCCAGCAGTGACGATTCCACAGCGAACACTGAAGCTTTCTTT. This translates into CASSDDSTANTEAFF.

The V call is TRBV6-4, the J call TRBJ1-1; D remains unclear. V lost 1 base, J lost 1 base, and 7 bases lay in between. The CDR3 covers 14 residues. Germline values: CDR1 MRHNA, CDR2 SNTAGT. CDR3 sequence (DNA): TGTGCCAGCAGTGACTATCCCAGGAACACTGAAGCTTTCTTT. This gives the protein CASSDYPRNTEAFF.

This rearrangement joins TRBV18 to TRBJ1-2, with unresolved D. The CDR3 loop spans 12 amino acids. The germline V gene encodes CDR1 KGHSH and CDR2 LQKENI. V was cut by 3 bases and J by 8 bases, with 10 bases left in between. The CDR3 bases are TGTGCCAGCTCACCCGCCGATCCAGGCTACACCTTC. Translated: CASSPADPGYTF.

The rearrangement links TRBV7-8 to TRBJ2-2, with a tentative D call TRBD1 (6 bases). In germline, CDR1 is SGHVS, CDR2 FQNEAQ. This CDR3 is built from 16 residues. Trimming removed 5 bases at V and 4 bases at J, with 17 bases between. The CDR3 is CASSARAGVGTGELFF. Here the CDR3 DNA reads TGTGCCAGCAGCGCACGGGCAGGGGTCGGCACCGGGGAGCTGTTTTTT.

The V gene is TRBV5-5, the J gene TRBJ1-1; 7 bases are a match to TRBD1. Germline trimming cut 0 bases from V and 1 base from J; bases unmatched to any gene: 6. The CDR3 length is 16 residues. Germline CDR1 is SGHKS and CDR2 is YYEKEE (reference sequence). CDR3 in DNA: TGTGCCAGCAGCTTGGTGGGGACAGTCGCGAACACTGAAGCTTTCTTT. Translation gives CASSLVGTVANTEAFF.

The J gene is TRBJ1-5, the V gene TRBV6-2 or TRBV6-3; possibly TRBD1 for D (6 bases). V was pared by 2 bases and J by 3 bases, with 11 bases between. Germline CDR1 is MNHEY and CDR2 is SVGEGT. This CDR3 is 15 amino acids long. The CDR3 DNA reads as TGTGCCAGCAGTTACAATGGACAGTCCAATCAGCCCCAGCATTTT. Translation: CASSYNGQSNQPQHF.

The genes are TRBV24-1 and TRBJ2-3; tentatively, D is TRBD2 (6 bases). The CDR3 contains 14 residues. The V end was cut by 9 bases, the J end by 4 bases, with 16 bases between. The V gene's germline CDR1 is KGHDR and CDR2 SFDVKD. For the CDR3, the DNA is TGTGCCACCGGTCCCGGGACGGGGGCAGATACGCAGTATTTT. Translated: CATGPGTGADTQYF.

The chain uses TRBV27 and TRBJ2-6; D call uncertain. The germline gives CDR1 MNHEY, CDR2 SMNVEV (reference sequence). V was cut by 3 bases and J by 1 base, with 13 bases left in between. The CDR3 has 17 amino acids. The CDR3 nucleotides read TGTGCCAGCAGTTTCTCGCGGATGATATCTGGGGCCAACGTCCTGACTTTC. Its translation: CASSFSRMISGANVLTF.

V gene TRBV5-1 combines with J gene TRBJ2-3, with D possibly TRBD1 on 6 matching bases. V gave up 0 bases and J gave up 5 bases, with 13 bases separating them. This CDR3 comprises 15 residues. From germline, CDR1 is SGHRS and CDR2 YFSETQ. CDR3 nucleotide sequence: TGCGCCAGCAGCTTGGTACTTATGGGACAAGATACGCAGTATTTT. It specifies CASSLVLMGQDTQYF.

J is TRBJ1-2 and V is TRBV5-5; TRBD1 is a possible D gene (6 bases). The CDR3 is 19 amino acids. V was cut by 4 bases and J by 4 bases, with 29 bases left in between. The V gene's germline CDR1 is SGHKS and CDR2 YYEKEE (reference sequence). The CDR3 here is CASSRGPDRTSSRSYGYTF. For the CDR3, the DNA is TGTGCCAGCAGCCGGGGGCCCGACAGGACCTCTTCGAGGTCCTATGGCTACACCTTC.

The gene calls are TRBV2 and TRBJ1-1; unclear D gene. Looked up from germline, CDR1 is SNHLY and CDR2 is FYNNEI. V was trimmed by 7 bases and J by 0 bases, leaving 12 bases between them. The CDR3 totals 14 residues. The CDR3 sequence: CASTPGRVNTEAFF. CDR3 nucleotides: TGTGCCAGCACCCCCGGGAGGGTGAACACTGAAGCTTTCTTT.

This clone was seen once. V gene TRBV5-5 combines with J gene TRBJ1-5; possibly TRBD1 for D (5 bases). The CDR3 extends over 13 amino acids. Trimming removed 3 bases at V and 7 bases at J, with 11 bases between. Germline lookup yields CDR1 SGHKS and CDR2 YYEKEE (reference sequence). DNA for the CDR3: TGTGCCAGCAGCTCGGATTGGACACAGCCCCAGCATTTT. Translation: CASSSDWTQPQHF. Variable domain in full (rest from reference TRBV5-5 and TRBJ1-5): DAGVTQSPTHLIKTRGQQVTLRCSPISGHKSVSWYQQVLGQGPQFIFQYYEKEERGRGNFPDRFSARQFPNYSSELNVNALLLGDSALYLCASSSDWTQPQHFGDGTRLSIL.

The chain is built from TRBV7-2 and TRBJ1-1; no definite D call. V gave up 5 bases and J gave up 0 bases, with 10 bases separating them. This CDR3 spans 14 amino acids. Germline V gives CDR1 SGHTA, CDR2 FQGNSA. CDR3: CASSPLHLNTEAFF. Here the CDR3 DNA reads TGTGCCAGCAGCCCATTACACCTGAACACTGAAGCTTTCTTT.